This TCR beta chain was observed in a study of chemoradiotherapy in HPV16-positive cancers. Overall study findings and caveats: For HPV16-positive patients, expanding HPV-responsive T cells associated with longer recurrence-free survival.

A remark on this clone: Its target is unknown.

This CDR3 comprises 13 residues. With 5 bases removed from V and 5 bases from J, the gap between germline ends came to 12 bases. Germline values: CDR1 MDHEN, CDR2 SYDVKM. Clones were read by immunoSEQ multiplex PCR, and TCRdb kept only the in-frame ones, dropping some. The table includes 55,000 to 85,000 clones, approximately 91% detected once. This chain joins TRBV28 and TRBJ1-1, with unresolved D. The receptor was derived from a human donor with HPV-associated anogenital cancer. This material consisted of blood, taken from a patient who underwent chemoradiotherapy. The DNA of the CDR3 is TGTGCCAGCAGTCCCATCAGAATTACTGAAGCTTTCTTT. This translates into CASSPIRITEAFF. Variable domain in full (rest from reference TRBV28 and TRBJ1-1): DVKVTQSSRYLVKRTGEKVFLECVQDMDHENMFWYRQDPGLGLRLIYFSYDVKMKEKGDIPEGYSVSREKKERFSLILESASTNQTSMYLCASSPIRITEAFFGQGTRLTVV.